The 27 T cell receptor beta chains below were found in one sample sequenced in a study of technical replicates of blood from several donors. Data came from immunoSEQ multiplex PCR; TCRdb stores just in-frame clones and leaves some out. The data hold about 48,000 clones, with more than 85% observed a single time. Sequences were obtained from PBMCs. These receptors all stem from a human donor in good health. Some clones in this sample may be carry-over from other donors' samples.

The CDR3 nucleotides read TGTGCCAGCAGCACCGGACAGGTGAACACTGAAGCTTTCTTT. Protein: CASSTGQVNTEAFF. The chain links TRBV7-9 to TRBJ1-1; 7 bases agree with TRBD1. The junction had 3 bases not matched to a gene; V was cut back by 5 bases and J by 0 bases. The CDR3 has 14 residues. Germline V gene sequence: CDR1 SEHNR, CDR2 FQNEAQ (reference sequence).

The chain recombines TRBV6-1 with TRBJ2-1; 12 bases match TRBD2. V trimming: 7 bases; J trimming: 8 bases; junction bases outside the gene matches: 9. The CDR3 is made up of 15 amino acids. Germline lookup yields CDR1 MNHNS and CDR2 SASEGT. The CDR3 loop is CASTSGLAGSDEQFF. CDR3 DNA sequence: TGTGCCAGCACAAGTGGACTAGCGGGGTCTGATGAGCAGTTCTTC.

J is TRBJ1-2 and V is TRBV5-4; tentative D call: TRBD1 (5 bases). V shed 4 bases and J shed 7 bases, with 20 bases lying between them. The CDR3 runs to 15 residues. Germline CDR1 is SGHNT and CDR2 is YYREEE (reference sequence). In DNA form, the CDR3 reads TGTGCCAGCAGCCTAAGCCGGGGGGACCTGGGTGGCTACACCTTC. As protein: CASSLSRGDLGGYTF.

The chain joins TRBV4-2 to TRBJ1-5; a possible D gene is TRBD1 (5 bases). Trimming left V 0 bases short and J 5 bases short, with 11 bases between. This CDR3 spans 15 amino acids. Germline V gives CDR1 LGHNA, CDR2 YNFKEQ. This chain's CDR3 is CASSQDPTGDQPQHF. The DNA of the CDR3 is TGTGCCAGCAGCCAAGATCCGACGGGGGATCAGCCCCAGCATTTT.

V gene TRBV10-3 combines with J gene TRBJ1-1; 7 bases fit TRBD1. Germline loops: CDR1 ENHRY, CDR2 SYGVKD. The trim removed 0 bases at V and 10 bases at J, leaving 14 bases unmatched. The CDR3 runs 16 residues. The CDR3 DNA follows: TGTGCCATCAGTGAGTCGGAGACAGGGCAATCGGGGAGAGCTTTCTTT. It yields the protein CAISESETGQSGRAFF.

The V and J genes are TRBV6-6 and TRBJ2-7; the match to TRBD1 covers 8 bases. The CDR3 contains 15 residues. The junction had 12 bases not matched to a gene; V was cut back by 7 bases and J by 4 bases. Per the germline V gene, CDR1 is MNHNY and CDR2 is SVGAGI (reference sequence). The CDR3 loop is CASTPGQGGTYEQYF. Written as DNA, the CDR3 is TGTGCCAGCACCCCCGGACAGGGCGGGACTTACGAGCAGTACTTC.

The CDR3 nucleotides read TGTGCCAGCAGTGGACGGGACAGGGGCTCCTATGGCTACACCTTC. It specifies CASSGRDRGSYGYTF. V is TRBV6-1 and J is TRBJ1-2; 10 positions agree with TRBD1. After removal of 4 bases from V and 4 bases from J, the junction contained 6 bases not matched to a gene. CDR1 is MNHNS and CDR2 is SASEGT in the germline V gene. The CDR3 is 15 residues long.

The J gene is TRBJ2-7, the V gene TRBV16; 8 nucleotides line up with TRBD1. V was clipped by 4 bases and J by 2 bases; unmatched bases: 7. Germline V lookup: CDR1 KGHSY, CDR2 FQNENV. The CDR3 sequence is 15 residues long. The CDR3 sequence is CASSPPGTGPYEQYF. CDR3 nucleotide sequence: TGTGCCAGCAGCCCCCCCGGGACAGGACCCTACGAGCAGTACTTC.

This chain connects TRBV27 to TRBJ1-4, with TRBD1 matching 7 bases. V trimming: 6 bases; J trimming: 7 bases; junction bases outside the gene matches: 14. CDR3 size: 16 residues. Per germline, CDR1 MNHEY and CDR2 SMNVEV (reference sequence). The CDR3 reads CASRQRTGTESEKLFF. The CDR3 nucleotides are TGTGCCAGCAGACAACGCACCGGGACAGAGTCTGAAAAACTGTTTTTT. Full variable domain (remainder filled in from reference TRBV27 and TRBJ1-4): EAQVTQNPRYLITVTGKKLTVTCSQNMNHEYMSWYRQDPGLGLRQIYYSMNVEVTDKGDVPEGYKVSRKEKRNFPLILESPSPNQTSLYFCASRQRTGTESEKLFFGSGTQLSVL.

There are a few counts of this clone. The chain couples TRBV7-2 to TRBJ2-1; 9 nucleotides align to TRBD1. J was trimmed by 7 bases and V by 6 bases; bases with no gene match: 16. Germline V gene lookup returns CDR1 SGHTA and CDR2 FQGNSA. The CDR3 has 17 amino acids. The CDR3 loop is CASSLYAGTGSLNEQFF. The CDR3 DNA sequence: TGTGCCAGCAGTCTCTACGCCGGGACAGGGAGTTTGAATGAGCAGTTCTTC.

The chain combines TRBV7-2 with TRBJ2-3, with D maybe TRBD1 (6 bases). Trimming removed 5 bases from V and 5 bases from J, with 11 bases in between. This CDR3 is 13 amino acids long. Germline V gives CDR1 SGHTA, CDR2 FQGNSA. The CDR3 spells CASSTGLIDTQYF. The CDR3 nucleotides read TGTGCCAGCAGCACAGGGTTAATAGATACGCAGTATTTT.

The chain has TRBV29-1 and TRBJ1-6; D not certain. Trimming shortened V by 7 bases and J by 10 bases, and 17 bases separated the two germline ends. From germline, CDR1 is SQVTM and CDR2 ANQGSEA. This CDR3 is 13 amino acids long. The CDR3 protein is CSASEGVASPLHF. Here the CDR3 DNA reads TGCAGCGCCTCCGAGGGTGTAGCCTCACCCCTCCACTTT.

The V call is TRBV29-1, the J call TRBJ1-3, with D unresolved. The CDR3 spans 13 residues. V was cut by 6 bases and J by 0 bases, with 9 bases left in between. Germline CDR1 is SQVTM and CDR2 is ANQGSEA. DNA of the CDR3: TGCAGCGTATGGAGCCGCTCTGGAAACACCATATATTTT. Translating gives CSVWSRSGNTIYF.

This clone showed up just a few times. This chain uses TRBV7-9 with TRBJ2-7, with D perhaps TRBD1 (5 bases). The CDR3 totals 15 residues. With 5 bases removed from V and 3 bases from J, the gap between germline ends came to 17 bases. Germline CDR1 and CDR2: SEHNR and FQNEAQ (reference sequence). CDR3 DNA sequence: TGTGCCAGCAGCCTAGGTCTACAGGATTACTACGAGCAGTACTTC. Translation gives CASSLGLQDYYEQYF.

This chain joins TRBV5-1 and TRBJ2-7, with a weak D call TRBD2 (5 bases). Per the germline V gene, CDR1 is SGHRS and CDR2 is YFSETQ. CDR3 length equals 14 residues. Deletions cut 4 bases from V and 3 bases from J, with 14 bases between. CDR3 loop: CASSVIVGSYEQYF. DNA for the CDR3: TGCGCCAGCAGCGTAATCGTAGGGAGCTACGAGCAGTACTTC.

V usage is TRBV6-1 and J usage is TRBJ1-6; possibly TRBD1 for D (5 bases). Germline CDR1 reads MNHNS; CDR2 reads SASEGT. V was cut by 4 bases and J by 8 bases, with 12 bases left in between. The CDR3 loop spans 14 amino acids. Here the CDR3 reads CASSVRTRDSPLHF. As DNA, the CDR3 is TGTGCCAGCAGTGTTCGGACAAGGGATTCACCCCTCCACTTT.

The count of this clone is one. The chain carries TRBV7-9 and TRBJ2-5; 7 bases line up with TRBD1. The CDR3 has 15 residues. CDR1 and CDR2 (germline): SEHNR, FQNEAQ (reference sequence). V trimming: 3 bases; J trimming: 1 base; junction bases outside the gene matches: 5. Here the CDR3 DNA reads TGTGCCAGCAGCTTGGGGACAGTACTCCAAGAGACCCAGTACTTC. This codes for CASSLGTVLQETQYF.

V is TRBV6-5 and J is TRBJ1-2, with D possibly being TRBD1 (6 bases). Looked up from germline, CDR1 is MNHEY and CDR2 is SVGAGI. This CDR3 has 12 amino acids. Trimming took 5 bases from V and 7 from J, leaving 11 bases between them. CDR3 residues: CASSAGVSGYTF. The CDR3 bases are TGTGCCAGCAGTGCAGGGGTTAGTGGCTACACCTTC.

In its sample, this clone was seen once. V is TRBV30 and J is TRBJ2-7, with a weak D call TRBD1 (5 bases). CDR1 GTSNPN and CDR2 SVGIG come from the germline V gene (reference sequence). The CDR3 loop spans 13 amino acids. Trimming removed 0 bases at V and 6 bases at J, with 12 bases between. As DNA, the CDR3 is TGTGCCTGGAGTGTACGCCTAGGGGTCGAGCAGTACTTC. It is translated as CAWSVRLGVEQYF.

The genes are TRBV27 and TRBJ2-4; 10 bases fit TRBD2. In germline, CDR1 is MNHEY, CDR2 SMNVEV (reference sequence). V was clipped by 10 bases and J by 4 bases; unmatched bases: 4. The CDR3 is 13 residues long. As DNA, the CDR3 is TGTGCCACCGGGACTAGCGATAAAAACATTCAGTACTTC. Translation: CATGTSDKNIQYF.

The chain joins TRBV7-7 to TRBJ1-4, with D unresolved. CDR1 and CDR2 (germline): SSHAT, FNYEAQ (reference sequence). V was pared by 2 bases and J by 8 bases, with 12 bases between. The CDR3 covers 14 residues. In DNA form, the CDR3 reads TGTGCCAGCAGCTTAACAGAACCAAGCGAAAAACTGTTTTTT. Amino acid sequence: CASSLTEPSEKLFF.

This clone was detected a few times. V is TRBV6-6 and J is TRBJ2-7, with 11 bases that match TRBD1. In germline, CDR1 is MNHNY, CDR2 SVGAGI (reference sequence). V gave up 2 bases and J gave up 4 bases; unmatched junction bases: 1. The CDR3 is 14 residues long. The CDR3 coding sequence is TGTGCCAGCAGTTACGGGACAGGGGGTTACGAGCAGTACTTC. It codes for CASSYGTGGYEQYF.

The V gene is TRBV4-3, the J gene TRBJ2-5; unclear D gene. This CDR3 comprises 13 residues. Trimming took 0 bases from V and 5 from J, leaving 7 bases between them. Germline-derived CDR1 and CDR2 are LGHNA and YSLEER. In DNA form, the CDR3 reads TGCGCCAGCAGCCAAGACCGGTGGGAGACCCAGTACTTC. It codes for CASSQDRWETQYF.

V gene TRBV7-6 combines with J gene TRBJ1-1, with TRBD1 matching over 7 bases. The CDR3 has 12 amino acids. V lost 4 bases and J lost 10; bases outside the gene matches: 6. Germline-derived CDR1 and CDR2 are SGHVS and FNYEAQ. CDR3 in amino acids: CASSSTGSGAFF. As DNA, the CDR3 is TGTGCCAGCAGCTCGACAGGGTCCGGAGCTTTCTTT.

This clone is classed as medium-sized. V usage is TRBV4-1 and J usage is TRBJ1-2; D perhaps matches TRBD1 (5 bases). CDR1 MGHRA and CDR2 YSYEKL come from the germline V gene. V shed 5 bases and J shed 0 bases, with 13 bases lying between them. The CDR3 has 15 amino acids. This CDR3 reads CASSWKGDTNYGYTF. The CDR3, as DNA: TGCGCCAGCAGCTGGAAAGGGGATACTAACTATGGCTACACCTTC.

This chain connects TRBV11-2 to TRBJ2-7; maybe TRBD2 (6 bases). Trimming shortened V by 5 bases and J by 2 bases, and 16 bases separated the two germline ends. Germline lookup yields CDR1 SGHAT and CDR2 FQNNGV. This CDR3 is 15 amino acids long. CDR3 in amino acids: CASSPFTWGAYEQYF. CDR3 DNA sequence: TGTGCCAGCAGCCCCTTCACATGGGGGGCCTACGAGCAGTACTTC.

The chain combines TRBV5-1 with TRBJ2-7, with D possibly TRBD2 on 5 matching bases. The germline CDR1 and CDR2 sequences are SGHRS and YFSETQ. Trimming left V 4 bases short and J 3 bases short, with 11 bases between. This CDR3 region has 13 residues. This CDR3 is CASSVDGGYEQYF. The CDR3 DNA reads TGCGCCAGCAGCGTGGACGGAGGCTACGAGCAGTACTTC.